Listed here are 13 T cell receptor beta chains from one sample, sequenced in a study of blood T cell repertoires in COVID-19. TCRdb keeps only in-frame clones here, not all; method: immunoSEQ multiplex PCR. The sample lists more than 250,000 clones, about 91% seen once, with roughly 1.2% in the top ten. Sequencing was carried out using PBMCs or T cells enriched from blood (not recorded which). The receptors derive from a woman aged 40 to 55 with acute COVID-19.

The V gene is TRBV13, the J gene TRBJ1-2; D may be TRBD1 (5 bases). The V gene lost 4 bases and the J gene lost 1 base, with 16 bases spanning the gap. The CDR3 totals 16 residues. Germline V gene sequence: CDR1 PRHDT, CDR2 FYEKMQ (reference sequence). CDR3 DNA: TGTGCCAGCAGCTCTAGTTCAGGGATCTTTAACTATGGCTACACCTTC. Translation: CASSSSSGIFNYGYTF.

The J gene is TRBJ1-1, the V gene TRBV7-2; D is ambiguous. This CDR3 contains 17 residues. Trimming removed 4 bases at V and 1 base at J, with 19 bases between. Germline lookup yields CDR1 SGHTA and CDR2 FQGNSA. This chain's CDR3 is CASSSLPRPNSNTEAFF. Written as DNA, the CDR3 is TGTGCCAGCAGCTCACTCCCTAGACCCAACTCGAACACTGAAGCTTTCTTT.

The chain combines TRBV6-4 with TRBJ1-5; D is unresolved. From germline, CDR1 is MRHNA and CDR2 SNTAGT. The ends were cut back, 2 bases at V and 6 bases at J, with 8 bases in the middle. The CDR3 length is 13 residues. Here the CDR3 reads CASSDQEGQPQHF. DNA of the CDR3: TGTGCCAGCAGTGACCAGGAAGGTCAGCCCCAGCATTTT.

This clone has at least ten counts. The chain carries TRBV7-9 and TRBJ2-1, with D possibly matching TRBD1 (6 bases). Per germline, CDR1 SEHNR and CDR2 FQNEAQ (reference sequence). There are 15 residues in the CDR3. V lost 5 bases to trimming and J lost 6 bases, with 17 bases between them. The CDR3 nucleotides are TGTGCCAGCAGCATGACAGGTCTGGAGAGCAATGAGCAGTTCTTC. Its protein product is CASSMTGLESNEQFF.

This chain links TRBV6-1 with TRBJ2-1; 10 bases fit TRBD2. V gave up 3 bases and J gave up 7 bases; unmatched junction bases: 12. Germline assignment: CDR1 MNHNS and CDR2 SASEGT. The CDR3 runs 17 residues. CDR3 loop: CASSDNTSGTKGNEQFF. The CDR3 DNA follows: TGTGCCAGCAGTGATAACACTAGCGGGACGAAAGGGAATGAGCAGTTCTTC.

The V call is TRBV9, the J call TRBJ2-1, with TRBD2 matching over 14 bases. Germline values: CDR1 SGDLS, CDR2 YYNGEE. J lost 9 bases, V lost 4 bases, and 9 bases had no gene match. This CDR3 is 16 amino acids long. This CDR3 is CASSTPGLAGVGEQFF. The CDR3 bases are TGTGCCAGCAGCACTCCGGGACTAGCGGGAGTCGGTGAGCAGTTCTTC.

This sequence joins TRBV5-1 and TRBJ1-4, with D maybe TRBD1 (5 bases). This CDR3 region has 14 residues. CDR1 is SGHRS, CDR2 YFSETQ, per germline. Trimming removed 2 bases from V and 8 bases from J, with 13 bases in between. In DNA form, the CDR3 reads TGCGCCAGCAGCTTTGGGCAGGGAAGGGAAAAACTGTTTTTT. It specifies CASSFGQGREKLFF.

The chain carries TRBV19 and TRBJ2-5, with 9 bases aligning to TRBD1. CDR1 is LNHDA and CDR2 is SQIVND in the germline V gene (reference sequence). Trimming cost V 5 bases and J 6 bases; bases outside gene matches: 7. This CDR3 has 14 amino acids. Here the CDR3 reads CASSLIQGAKTQYF. Written as DNA, the CDR3 is TGTGCCAGTAGTTTAATACAGGGGGCTAAGACCCAGTACTTC.

CDR3 DNA sequence: TGTGCCAGCACCGGGACAGGGGGTAATTCACCCCTCCACTTT. It codes for CASTGTGGNSPLHF. The V gene is TRBV2, the J gene TRBJ1-6; 11 bases line up with TRBD1. In germline, CDR1 is SNHLY, CDR2 FYNNEI. CDR3 length: 14 amino acids. Unmatched junction bases numbered 2, after V lost 7 bases and J lost 6 bases.

This rearrangement joins TRBV24-1 to TRBJ1-1; D possibly corresponds to TRBD1 (5 bases). The ends were cut back, 3 bases at V and 6 bases at J, with 13 bases in the middle. The CDR3 extends over 14 amino acids. Germline-derived CDR1 and CDR2 are KGHDR and SFDVKD. CDR3 sequence (DNA): TGTGCCACCAGTGATCATCGGGACTCCGCTGAAGCTTTCTTT. Its translation is CATSDHRDSAEAFF.

Only one count was recorded for this clone. The genes are TRBV7-2 and TRBJ1-2, with 8 bases matching TRBD1. This CDR3 contains 14 residues. Germline V gene lookup returns CDR1 SGHTA and CDR2 FQGNSA. Unmatched junction bases numbered 6, after V lost 5 bases and J lost 4 bases. The CDR3 sequence: CASSPPDRVYGYTF. CDR3 DNA sequence: TGTGCCAGCAGCCCGCCGGACAGGGTCTATGGCTACACCTTC.

The V gene is TRBV15, the J gene TRBJ1-3; D gene unclear. Germline V CDR1 and CDR2: LNHNV, YYDKDF (reference sequence). This CDR3 is 14 amino acids long. Between the trimmed V and J ends, which lost 5 bases and 4 bases, there was a span of 12 bases. CDR3 protein: CATSWGGQGNTIYF. The CDR3 nucleotides are TGTGCCACCAGCTGGGGAGGGCAAGGAAACACCATATATTTT.

This sequence joins TRBV27 and TRBJ1-5; maybe TRBD1 (6 bases). The CDR3 totals 16 residues. Germline CDR1 is MNHEY and CDR2 is SMNVEV (reference sequence). Trimming shortened V by 5 bases and J by 6 bases, and 20 bases separated the two germline ends. CDR3 sequence reads: CASSPKRQDVVQPQHF. DNA of the CDR3: TGTGCCAGCAGTCCAAAACGACAGGATGTAGTTCAGCCCCAGCATTTT.